Detailed here is one TCR beta chain. Its antigen target is currently unknown. It has no much larger one-base neighbor in the sample; base qualities were not kept. The sample originates from a study of blood T cell repertoires in COVID-19 (TCRdb year 2020). A note on the overall study: Samples from collaborators originated in the United States, Italy and Spain and spanned both the acute and convalescent phases of COVID-19. The prospective study material was composed of cDNA or gDNA derived from T cells, B-cell-depleted T cells, or PBMCs. The dataset comprised deeply sampled blood TCRbeta repertoires from subjects exposed to, actively infected with, or recovered from COVID-19. The repertoires were released in a freely available public database meant as a resource for research on the immune response to SARS-CoV-2. The samples were drawn from the first 160 participants of the ongoing ImmuneRACE study and from over a thousand subjects provided by 6 global collaborators. A de-identified subject ID, COVID-19 status, age in years and sex were almost always included in the sample metadata. HLA class I and class II types, where available, came from metadata supplied by the sample provider rather than from assay-based typing.

Study-wide findings and limitations: How much clinical and demographic metadata was included differed by source and by participant, and the metadata was provided uncurated.

A second Seattle source provided samples from volunteer blood donors who had recovered from COVID-19. Whole blood was collected in K2EDTA tubes by collaborating institutions according to the institutions' own protocols. For TCRbeta analysis, collaborator samples were shipped as frozen whole blood, as isolated PBMCs, or as DNA extracted from either sample type. TCRbeta CDR3 regions were amplified from genomic DNA by means of the immunoSEQ Assay, a bias-controlled multiplex PCR. The study's processing was this. Within the assay, amplification of reference gene primers was used to estimate how many nucleated cells each sample contained. To quantify the absolute abundance of each unique TCRbeta CDR3 rearrangement, sequence reads were collapsed and filtered. For each sample, productive Simpson clonality was calculated by taking the square root of Simpson's diversity index across productive rearrangements. The table comes from immuneACCESS by way of TCRdb, which keeps in-frame sequences with V and J called. Part of the clones is missing from these tables; in studies checked, under half for an unresolved V gene and the rest for unknown reasons. V and J calls and clone size follow that table, whereas D and trimming were derived from the DNA. Counted in this sample were some 240,000 clones; 84% of them appeared once. The biggest ten clones account for approximately 1.5% of the sample.

The germline V gene yields SGDLS for CDR1 and YYNGEE for CDR2. Germline trimming: 2 bases from V, 5 bases from J; junction bases outside gene matches: 10. Taken from cysteine to phenylalanine, the CDR3 has 16 residues. Solely the CDR3 DNA is kept, with 48 bases framed from the first base. The sample was peripheral blood. This receptor was obtained from a woman in her thirties or forties who had recovered from COVID-19. The chain uses TRBV9 and TRBJ2-3; 8 bases in between match TRBD1. The encoded CDR3 is CASSVSTGASGDTQYF. The DNA sequence follows: TGTGCCAGCAGCGTTTCGACAGGGGCGTCGGGAGATACGCAGTATTTT.